The rows below give T cell receptor beta chains drawn from one sample of a study of T-cell reconstitution after alpha-beta-depleted transplantation in children. One entry per CDR3 protein, called by TCRdb with MiXCR from the PCR reads. Of approximately 510,000 distinct CDR3 sequences detected, 15% to 20% appear once; the ten largest clones hold less than 4%. The sequencing used PBMCs from the stem cell graft donor, collected from the stem cell graft. The receptors derive from a human donor who donated a stem cell graft to a child with acute lymphoblastic leukemia. The CDR3 runs from the conserved cysteine through the conserved F or W.

j_call cdr3_length v_call cdr3_aa
TRBJ2-1 15 TRBV29-1 CSVTRGLAGVYEQFF
TRBJ1-5 16 TRBV27 CASSLSGQGSNQPQHF
TRBJ2-7 17 TRBV4-1 CASSPWPRTSGRVEQYF
TRBJ1-6 14 TRBV12-3/TRBV12-4 CASSPGSYNSPLHF
TRBJ2-5 16 TRBV7-2 CASSFRTRGLVETQYF
TRBJ2-1 16 TRBV27 CASSLGQALTYNEQFF
TRBJ1-1 14 TRBV5-1 CASKSGQANTEAFF
TRBJ1-5 15 TRBV7-9 CASSLGAGQHQPQHF
TRBJ2-3 15 TRBV20-1 CSARDGSLATDTQYF
TRBJ2-7 14 TRBV4-1 CASGLAGGPYEQYF
TRBJ1-6 14 TRBV12-3/TRBV12-4 CASSLSGINSPLHF
TRBJ2-1 14 TRBV12-3/TRBV12-4 CASSFVPGVNEQFF
TRBJ1-1 15 TRBV6-1 CASSDPGRVGTEAFF
TRBJ2-7 14 TRBV29-1 CSAGGGQSSYEQYF
TRBJ2-3 13 TRBV9 CASGVGGRDTQYF
TRBJ2-1 14 TRBV27 CASSLGWGDNEQFF
TRBJ1-4 13 TRBV27 CASSPWPGEKLFF
TRBJ2-3 16 TRBV7-6 CASSLWGGTSTDTQYF
TRBJ1-1 12 TRBV29-1 CSAQGKGTEAFF
TRBJ2-1 15 TRBV27 CASRNPVQFYNEQFF
TRBJ2-1 13 TRBV6-1 CASTRDRGGEQFF
TRBJ2-7 11 TRBV5-1 CASRENYEQYF
TRBJ2-1 15 TRBV5-1 CASSTAGTAYNEQFF
TRBJ1-1 12 TRBV30 CAWSVDTPEAFF
TRBJ2-2 14 TRBV30 CAWSGDRVTGELFF
TRBJ2-7 11 TRBV10-3 CAISQGYEQYF
TRBJ1-3 13 TRBV30 CAWSRASGNTIYF
TRBJ2-5 13 TRBV7-2 CASSRAKQETQYF
TRBJ2-5 13 TRBV5-1 CASSLWGPETQYF
TRBJ2-7 16 TRBV27 CASKIMGDSGSYEQYF
TRBJ2-7 17 TRBV2 CASSEPPSGATPYEQYF
TRBJ2-1 15 TRBV7-9 CASSPGTSFLDEQFF
TRBJ2-6 16 TRBV2 CASSPPAGSGANVLTF
TRBJ2-7 15 TRBV20-1 CSARDALAVPYEQYF
TRBJ2-7 14 TRBV12-3/TRBV12-4 CASSLDSSRYEQYF
TRBJ1-3 16 TRBV27 CASSSLAGSLGNTIYF
TRBJ1-6 19 TRBV13 CASSLKRSWTGGMNSPLHF
TRBJ1-6 13 TRBV6-1 CASSQRMGDALHF
TRBJ2-2 14 TRBV25-1 CASSATGGTGELFF
TRBJ1-4 13 TRBV2 CASSEWWNEKLFF
TRBJ2-7 18 TRBV7-8 CASSSPSGIGLGYYEQYF
TRBJ2-7 14 TRBV27 CASSRDRGSYEQYF
TRBJ2-1 17 TRBV10-3 CAISEVGQGGSYNEQFF